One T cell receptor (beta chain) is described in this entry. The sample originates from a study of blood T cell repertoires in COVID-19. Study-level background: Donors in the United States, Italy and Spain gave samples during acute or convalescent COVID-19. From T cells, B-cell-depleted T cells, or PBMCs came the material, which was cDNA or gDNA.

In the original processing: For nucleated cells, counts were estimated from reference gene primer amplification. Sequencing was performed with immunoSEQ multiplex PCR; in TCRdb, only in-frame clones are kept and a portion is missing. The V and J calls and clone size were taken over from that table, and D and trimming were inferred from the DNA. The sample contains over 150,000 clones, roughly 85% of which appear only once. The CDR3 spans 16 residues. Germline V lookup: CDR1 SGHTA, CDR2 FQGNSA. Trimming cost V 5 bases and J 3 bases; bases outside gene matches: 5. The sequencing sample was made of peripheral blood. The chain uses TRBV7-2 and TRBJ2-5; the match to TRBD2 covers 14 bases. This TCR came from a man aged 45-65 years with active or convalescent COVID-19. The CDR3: CASSRTSGGLKETQYF. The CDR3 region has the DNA TGTGCCAGCAGCAGGACTAGCGGGGGGCTTAAAGAGACCCAGTACTTC.